Below are 32 T cell receptor beta chains sequenced from a single sample in a study of blood T cell repertoires in COVID-19. The table came from immunoSEQ multiplex PCR; TCRdb's copy has only in-frame clones and leaves some out. The table includes a few hundred thousand clones, around 87% detected once. Sequenced input: peripheral blood. The receptors stem from a woman aged 50 to 65 who had recovered from COVID-19.

This chain joins TRBV28 and TRBJ2-7, with no clear D. Germline V gene data show CDR1 as MDHEN and CDR2 as SYDVKM. V was pared by 8 bases and J by 4 bases, with 12 bases between. CDR3 length: 12 residues. The CDR3 nucleotides read TGTGCCAGCGGCCCATATCTTTACGAGCAGTACTTC. The encoded protein is CASGPYLYEQYF.

V and J are TRBV5-1 and TRBJ1-2; 9 bases map to TRBD1. Germline values: CDR1 SGHRS, CDR2 YFSETQ. There are 15 residues in the CDR3. V dropped 2 bases and J dropped 7; count of bases not matched to a gene: 9. The CDR3 is CASSFKQGALSGYTF. Here the CDR3 DNA reads TGCGCCAGCAGCTTTAAACAGGGGGCGTTGAGTGGCTACACCTTC.

The V call is TRBV28, the J call TRBJ2-7; 10 bases align to TRBD2. Germline CDR1 reads MDHEN; CDR2 reads SYDVKM. This CDR3 has 17 residues. J gave up 1 base and V 5 bases, and 11 bases lay outside the gene matches. The CDR3 coding sequence is TGTGCCAGCAGTCGATACCGGACTAGCGGAACATCCTACGAGCAGTACTTC. Amino acid sequence: CASSRYRTSGTSYEQYF.

The chain joins TRBV28 to TRBJ2-1; D might be TRBD2 (6 bases). CDR3 length: 15 residues. Germline CDR1 reads MDHEN; CDR2 reads SYDVKM. Trimming took off 5 bases at V and 2 bases at J, with 13 bases between the two ends. For the CDR3, the DNA is TGTGCCAGCAGTCCAGGGACTGGAGCCTACAATGAGCAGTTCTTC. Translation gives CASSPGTGAYNEQFF.

The chain combines TRBV5-4 with TRBJ2-1, with 10 bases lining up with TRBD1. The CDR3 loop spans 15 amino acids. Germline CDR1 is SGHNT and CDR2 is YYREEE (reference sequence). Trimming took 3 bases from V and 6 from J; bases not matched to a gene: 6. CDR3 bases: TGTGCCAGCAGCTCAGGGGACAGGGGTATCAATGAGCAGTTCTTC. Protein sequence: CASSSGDRGINEQFF.

This chain joins TRBV7-2 and TRBJ1-1, with D unclear. Trimming took off 3 bases at V and 0 bases at J, with 8 bases between the two ends. The CDR3 covers 14 residues. CDR1 is SGHTA and CDR2 is FQGNSA in the germline V gene. Here the CDR3 DNA reads TGTGCCAGCAGCTTTGACACCTTGAACACTGAAGCTTTCTTT. Protein: CASSFDTLNTEAFF.

This clone was found once. The chain joins TRBV7-3 to TRBJ1-2; TRBD1 aligns across 10 bases. Germline values: CDR1 SGHTA, CDR2 FQGTGA. The CDR3 is 15 residues long. V was pared by 4 bases and J by 3 bases, with 5 bases of the junction left unmatched. The CDR3 nucleotides are TGTGCCAGCAGCTACACCGGGACAGGGGACTATGGCTACACCTTC. It codes for CASSYTGTGDYGYTF.

This sequence joins TRBV5-1 and TRBJ2-5; 7 positions match TRBD1. Unmatched junction bases numbered 8, after V lost 5 bases and J lost 1 base. CDR3 size: 15 residues. The germline gives CDR1 SGHRS, CDR2 YFSETQ. The CDR3 DNA sequence: TGCGCCAGCAGTAGGGACAGTCCGCTCCAAGAGACCCAGTACTTC. Translation: CASSRDSPLQETQYF.

The V gene is TRBV5-1, the J gene TRBJ2-5; 12 positions agree with TRBD2. Germline V gene lookup returns CDR1 SGHRS and CDR2 YFSETQ. The junction had 9 bases not matched to a gene; V was cut back by 4 bases and J by 5 bases. This CDR3 is built from 16 residues. This CDR3 reads CASSRTTSGGAETQYF. CDR3 DNA: TGCGCCAGCAGCCGCACGACTAGCGGGGGCGCGGAGACCCAGTACTTC.

The chain uses TRBV7-8 and TRBJ1-2, with no clear D. Trimming removed 2 bases from V and 7 bases from J, with 14 bases in between. Germline-derived CDR1 and CDR2 are SGHVS and FQNEAQ. This CDR3 region has 14 residues. This CDR3 reads CASSLTGIRSGYTF. The DNA of the CDR3 is TGTGCCAGCAGCTTAACCGGGATCAGGAGTGGCTACACCTTC.

The chain links TRBV30 to TRBJ2-7; 8 bases are a match to TRBD1. J gave up 5 bases and V 2 bases, and 5 bases lay outside the gene matches. This CDR3 is built from 13 residues. Germline values: CDR1 GTSNPN, CDR2 SVGIG (reference sequence). In DNA, the CDR3 is TGTGCCTGGAGTCCAATGACAGGGGACGAGCAGTACTTC. Protein sequence: CAWSPMTGDEQYF.

Only one count was recorded for this clone. V gene TRBV5-1 combines with J gene TRBJ1-6; TRBD1 matches at 11 bases. Per germline, CDR1 SGHRS and CDR2 YFSETQ. With 4 bases clipped from V and 7 bases from J, the junction kept 10 bases outside the gene matches. The CDR3 covers 17 residues. CDR3 loop: CASSNRDRGAENSPLHF. The DNA of the CDR3 is TGCGCCAGCAGCAACCGGGACAGGGGGGCTGAGAATTCACCCCTCCACTTT.

A single count supports this clone. The rearrangement joins TRBV4-1 to TRBJ1-3; 7 bases fit TRBD1. The V segment lost 4 bases and the J segment 2 bases; nucleotides outside the gene matches: 8. The CDR3 has 16 residues. Germline V gene data show CDR1 as MGHRA and CDR2 as YSYEKL. The CDR3 here is CASSPTPGGAGNTIYF. CDR3 sequence (DNA): TGCGCCAGCAGCCCAACCCCAGGGGGAGCTGGAAACACCATATATTTT.

This clone occurred a few times. This chain's CDR3 is CASSPHGSNTGELFF. The CDR3 DNA sequence: TGTGCCAGCAGCCCGCACGGGTCGAACACCGGGGAGCTGTTTTTT. The chain employs TRBV7-9 and TRBJ2-2; D gene uncertain. This CDR3 has 15 amino acids. With 5 bases removed from V and 0 bases from J, the gap between germline ends came to 10 bases. Germline V CDR1 and CDR2: SEHNR, FQNEAQ (reference sequence).

The V call is TRBV7-2, the J call TRBJ2-2; a weak D match, TRBD1 (6 bases). The V gene's germline CDR1 is SGHTA and CDR2 FQGNSA. The CDR3 is 16 residues long. The V gene lost 1 base and the J gene lost 4 bases, with 13 bases spanning the gap. The CDR3 sequence is CASSLVVWGRTGELFF. The CDR3 DNA sequence: TGTGCCAGCAGCTTAGTAGTGTGGGGGCGCACCGGGGAGCTGTTTTTT. Using reference TRBV7-2 and TRBJ2-2 for the parts outside the CDR3, the full variable domain is GAGVSQSPSNKVTEKGKDVELRCDPISGHTALYWYRQSLGQGLEFLIYFQGNSAPDKSGLPSDRFSAERTGGSVSTLTIQRTQQEDSAVYLCASSLVVWGRTGELFFGEGSRLTVL.

This sequence joins TRBV5-6 and TRBJ1-4; D not certain. The CDR3 loop spans 15 amino acids. V was cut by 4 bases and J by 4 bases, with 14 bases left in between. Germline V gene sequence: CDR1 SGHDT, CDR2 YYEEEE. The CDR3: CASSLEPGFNEKLFF. CDR3 DNA sequence: TGTGCCAGCAGCCTGGAACCGGGGTTTAATGAAAAACTGTTTTTT.

This chain connects TRBV28 to TRBJ1-3; D not certain. CDR3 length equals 14 residues. V was cut by 6 bases and J by 3 bases, with 12 bases left in between. Germline V gene lookup returns CDR1 MDHEN and CDR2 SYDVKM. The CDR3 protein is CASRTPTGGNTIYF. The CDR3 region has the DNA TGTGCCAGCAGGACCCCAACGGGTGGAAACACCATATATTTT.

The rearrangement links TRBV5-4 to TRBJ2-2; TRBD1 might be the D (6 bases). CDR1 SGHNT and CDR2 YYREEE come from the germline V gene (reference sequence). This CDR3 comprises 15 residues. V lost 0 bases and J 8 bases, leaving 14 bases between the germline ends. The DNA for the CDR3 is TGTGCCAGCAGCTTGGCCAGGGGTCCTATTGGGGAGCTGTTTTTT. Its translation: CASSLARGPIGELFF.

The J gene is TRBJ1-2, the V gene TRBV30; D perhaps matches TRBD1 (6 bases). Germline V CDR1 and CDR2: GTSNPN, SVGIG (reference sequence). Trimming stripped 3 bases from V and 0 bases from J, with 11 bases between. There are 14 residues in the CDR3. The CDR3 reads CAWRRTETNYGYTF. Here the CDR3 DNA reads TGTGCCTGGAGGAGGACAGAGACTAACTATGGCTACACCTTC.

This clone was seen just once. This sequence joins TRBV6-6 and TRBJ1-6, with 10 bases aligning to TRBD1. This CDR3 comprises 13 residues. V lost 7 bases and J lost 9; bases outside the gene matches: 3. Germline loops: CDR1 MNHNY, CDR2 SVGAGI (reference sequence). The CDR3 nucleotides read TGTGCCAGCATTAGGGACAGGGGTTCACCCCTCCACTTT. Translated: CASIRDRGSPLHF.

This chain joins TRBV19 and TRBJ1-3; D is undetermined. The CDR3 consists of 16 residues. V gave up 10 bases and J gave up 0 bases, with 19 bases separating them. Looked up from germline, CDR1 is LNHDA and CDR2 is SQIVND (reference sequence). This CDR3 reads CATIELRGPSGNTIYF. DNA of the CDR3: TGTGCCACCATCGAACTTCGGGGTCCCTCTGGAAACACCATATATTTT. The full variable domain, rest sourced from reference TRBV19 and TRBJ1-3, is DGGITQSPKYLFRKEGQNVTLSCEQNLNHDAMYWYRQDPGQGLRLIYYSQIVNDFQKGDIAEGYSVSREKKESFPLTVTSAQKNPTAFYLCATIELRGPSGNTIYFGEGSWLTVV.

V gene TRBV28 combines with J gene TRBJ1-1, with TRBD1 identical over 8 bases. The germline V gene encodes CDR1 MDHEN and CDR2 SYDVKM. The CDR3 is 14 residues long. J gave up 3 bases and V 4 bases, and 4 bases lay outside the gene matches. The CDR3 loop is CASSWTGRDTEAFF. CDR3 coding DNA: TGTGCCAGCAGTTGGACAGGGAGGGACACTGAAGCTTTCTTT. The entire variable domain, with the rest obtained from reference TRBV28 and TRBJ1-1, is as follows: DVKVTQSSRYLVKRTGEKVFLECVQDMDHENMFWYRQDPGLGLRLIYFSYDVKMKEKGDIPEGYSVSREKKERFSLILESASTNQTSMYLCASSWTGRDTEAFFGQGTRLTVV.

Written as DNA, the CDR3 is TGTGCCAGCAGCCAGGACAGGGGAATCGGTGGCTACACCTTC. The encoded protein is CASSQDRGIGGYTF. The chain combines TRBV3-1 (or the pseudogene TRBV3-2) with TRBJ1-2; 9 bases fit TRBD1. Germline CDR1 is LGHDT and CDR2 is YNNKEL (reference sequence). CDR3 length: 14 amino acids. The ends lost 3 bases at V and 7 bases at J; junction bases unmatched: 6.

This rearrangement joins TRBV6-5 to TRBJ2-2, with TRBD1 identical over 8 bases. From germline, CDR1 is MNHEY and CDR2 SVGAGI. With V trimmed by 7 bases and J by 6 bases, 10 bases remained unmatched. The CDR3 covers 15 residues. CDR3 coding DNA: TGTGCCAGCACAGACAGGGGCTCAGAGGCCGGGGAGCTGTTTTTT. It translates to CASTDRGSEAGELFF.

The gene calls are TRBV19 and TRBJ2-1, with 7 bases identical to TRBD2. This CDR3 is built from 13 residues. V was pared by 6 bases and J by 4 bases, with 3 bases of the junction left unmatched. Germline V gives CDR1 LNHDA, CDR2 SQIVND (reference sequence). The CDR3 DNA reads TGTGCCAGTAGCCCCGGGGGGTACAATGAGCAGTTCTTC. Its protein product is CASSPGGYNEQFF.

This chain uses TRBV11-2 with TRBJ2-1; 7 positions match TRBD1. This CDR3 has 14 residues. Germline V gene lookup returns CDR1 SGHAT and CDR2 FQNNGV. V gave up 5 bases and J gave up 3 bases; unmatched junction bases: 4. CDR3: CASSGRTGYNEQFF. The CDR3, as DNA: TGTGCCAGCAGCGGCAGGACAGGCTACAATGAGCAGTTCTTC.

Remarks on this clone: Other nucleotide sequences in the sample specify the same CDR3. CDR3 protein: CSVGDRGETQYF. The CDR3 bases are TGCAGCGTTGGGGACAGGGGGGAGACCCAGTACTTC. The V call is TRBV29-1, the J call TRBJ2-5, with 11 bases aligning to TRBD1. Trimming at V came to 4 bases and at J to 5 bases, leaving 0 bases not matched to a gene. Germline V CDR1 and CDR2: SQVTM, ANQGSEA. The CDR3 spans 12 residues.

The chain joins TRBV28 to TRBJ2-7; 8 bases match TRBD1. The J segment lost 10 bases and the V segment lost 2 bases, leaving 4 bases of the junction unmatched. This CDR3 is built from 12 residues. Germline V CDR1 and CDR2: MDHEN, SYDVKM. Here the CDR3 reads CASSLSDRGQYF. CDR3 bases: TGTGCCAGCAGTTTAAGCGACAGGGGTCAGTACTTC.

This chain joins TRBV11-3 and TRBJ2-5; TRBD2 aligns across 7 bases. Germline-derived CDR1 and CDR2 are SGHNT and YENEEA. There are 14 residues in the CDR3. The V and J ends lost 1 base and 6 bases, in that order; junction bases with no gene match: 5. The CDR3 region is CASSLGGGGKTQYF. DNA for the CDR3: TGTGCCAGCAGCTTAGGAGGCGGGGGAAAGACCCAGTACTTC.

The rearrangement joins TRBV7-2 to TRBJ1-1; 7 bases match TRBD1. This CDR3 is built from 15 residues. With V trimmed by 1 base and J by 3 bases, 5 bases remained unmatched. Per the germline V gene, CDR1 is SGHTA and CDR2 is FQGNSA. This CDR3 is CASSLGITGDTEAFF. The CDR3 DNA sequence: TGTGCCAGCAGCTTAGGGATCACAGGGGACACTGAAGCTTTCTTT.

This clone occurred many times. This chain links TRBV29-1 with TRBJ1-1, with D uncertain. Trimming left V 2 bases short and J 4 bases short, with 11 bases between. CDR1 is SQVTM, CDR2 ANQGSEA, per germline. This CDR3 is built from 13 residues. The CDR3 DNA reads TGCAGCGTTGAACCGGTTTCGGGCACTGAAGCTTTCTTT. Translated, it gives CSVEPVSGTEAFF.

The V gene is TRBV14, the J gene TRBJ1-1; a weak D match, TRBD1 (5 bases). The V end was cut by 0 bases, the J end by 11 bases, with 19 bases between. Germline assignment: CDR1 SGHDN and CDR2 FVKESK. The CDR3 consists of 15 residues. DNA for the CDR3: TGTGCCAGCAGCCAAGATTTCGGGGGAGGCGATTGGGCTTTCTTT. Its protein product is CASSQDFGGGDWAFF.